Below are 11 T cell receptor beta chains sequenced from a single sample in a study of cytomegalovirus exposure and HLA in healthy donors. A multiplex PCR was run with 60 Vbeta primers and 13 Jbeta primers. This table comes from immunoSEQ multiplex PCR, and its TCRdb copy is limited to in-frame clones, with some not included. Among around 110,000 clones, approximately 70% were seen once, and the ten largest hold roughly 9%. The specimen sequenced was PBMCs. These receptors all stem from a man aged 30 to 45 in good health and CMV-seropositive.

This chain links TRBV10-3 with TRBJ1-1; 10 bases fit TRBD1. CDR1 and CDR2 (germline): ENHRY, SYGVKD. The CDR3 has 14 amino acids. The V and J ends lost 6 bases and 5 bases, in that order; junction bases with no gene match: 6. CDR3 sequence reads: CAIRGTGVKTEAFF. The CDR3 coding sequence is TGTGCCATCAGGGGGACAGGGGTCAAGACTGAAGCTTTCTTT.

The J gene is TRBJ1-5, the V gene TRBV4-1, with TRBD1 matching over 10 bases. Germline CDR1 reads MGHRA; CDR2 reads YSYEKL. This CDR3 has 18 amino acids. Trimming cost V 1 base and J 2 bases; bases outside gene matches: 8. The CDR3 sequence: CASSQVGGTGAGNQPQHF. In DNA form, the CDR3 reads TGCGCCAGCAGCCAAGTGGGAGGGACAGGGGCAGGCAATCAGCCCCAGCATTTT.

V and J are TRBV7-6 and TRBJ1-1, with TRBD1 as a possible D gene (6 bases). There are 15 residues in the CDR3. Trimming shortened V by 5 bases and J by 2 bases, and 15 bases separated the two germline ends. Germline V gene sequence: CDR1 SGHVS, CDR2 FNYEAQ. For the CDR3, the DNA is TGTGCCAGCAGCCCTTCGGGGACATTTAACACTGAAGCTTTCTTT. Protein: CASSPSGTFNTEAFF.

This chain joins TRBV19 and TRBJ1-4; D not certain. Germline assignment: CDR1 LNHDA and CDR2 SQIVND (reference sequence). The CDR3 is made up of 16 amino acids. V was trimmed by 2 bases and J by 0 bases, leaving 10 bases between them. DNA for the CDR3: TGTGCCAGTAGTATAAAGCCCCCTCCAACTAATGAAAAACTGTTTTTT. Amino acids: CASSIKPPPTNEKLFF.

CDR3 amino acids: CASSPGTGKVGSNQPQHF. The CDR3 nucleotides are TGTGCCAGCTCACCAGGGACAGGGAAAGTGGGAAGCAATCAGCCCCAGCATTTT. The chain is built from TRBV18 and TRBJ1-5; 9 bases are shared with TRBD1. This CDR3 region has 18 residues. Germline CDR1 KGHSH, CDR2 LQKENI. V lost 2 bases and J lost 1; bases outside the gene matches: 9.

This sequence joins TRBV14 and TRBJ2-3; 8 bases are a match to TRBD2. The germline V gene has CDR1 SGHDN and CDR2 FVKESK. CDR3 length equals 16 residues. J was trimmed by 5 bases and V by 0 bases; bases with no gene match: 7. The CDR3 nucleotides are TGTGCCAGCAGCCAAGATACTAGCGGATGGGGAGATACGCAGTATTTT. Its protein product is CASSQDTSGWGDTQYF.

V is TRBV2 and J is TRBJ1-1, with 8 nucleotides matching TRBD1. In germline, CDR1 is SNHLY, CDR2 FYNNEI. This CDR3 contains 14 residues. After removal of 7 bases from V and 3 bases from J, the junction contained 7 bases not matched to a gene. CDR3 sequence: CASNTGGQDTEAFF. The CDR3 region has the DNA TGTGCCAGCAATACAGGGGGTCAGGACACTGAAGCTTTCTTT.

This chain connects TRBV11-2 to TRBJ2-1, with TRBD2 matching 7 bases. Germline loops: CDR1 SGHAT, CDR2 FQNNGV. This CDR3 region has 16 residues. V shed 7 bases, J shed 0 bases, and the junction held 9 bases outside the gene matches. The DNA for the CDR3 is TGTGCCAGCAACCCACAAGCGGGGCTCTCCTACAATGAGCAGTTCTTC. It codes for CASNPQAGLSYNEQFF.

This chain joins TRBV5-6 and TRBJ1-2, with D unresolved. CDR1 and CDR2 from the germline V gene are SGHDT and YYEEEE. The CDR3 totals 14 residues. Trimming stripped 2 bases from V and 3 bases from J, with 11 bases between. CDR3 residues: CASSFGTEDYGYTF. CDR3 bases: TGTGCCAGCAGCTTCGGAACGGAGGACTATGGCTACACCTTC.

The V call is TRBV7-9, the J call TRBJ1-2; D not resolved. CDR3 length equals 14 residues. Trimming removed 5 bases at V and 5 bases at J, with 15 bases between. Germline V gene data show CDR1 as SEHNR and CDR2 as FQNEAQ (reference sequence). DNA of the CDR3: TGTGCCAGCAGCCCAATGTCTACAGCTTATGGCTACACCTTC. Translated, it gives CASSPMSTAYGYTF.

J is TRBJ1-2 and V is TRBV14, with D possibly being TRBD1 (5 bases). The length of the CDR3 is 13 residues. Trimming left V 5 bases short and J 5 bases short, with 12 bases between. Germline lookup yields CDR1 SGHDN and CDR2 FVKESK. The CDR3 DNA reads TGTGCCAGCAGCGTTCCAGGGACTTATGGCTACACCTTC. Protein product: CASSVPGTYGYTF. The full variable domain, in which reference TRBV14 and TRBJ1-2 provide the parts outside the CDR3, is EAGVTQFPSHSVIEKGQTVTLRCDPISGHDNLYWYRRVMGKEIKFLLHFVKESKQDESGMPNNRFLAERTGGTYSTLKVQPAELEDSGVYFCASSVPGTYGYTFGSGTRLTVV.